This TCR beta chain originates from a study of T-cell reconstitution after alpha-beta-depleted transplantation in children. Germline V gene data show CDR1 as SGHDT and CDR2 as YYEEEE. The CDR3 contains 13 residues. With 4 bases clipped from V and 16 bases from J, the junction kept 11 bases outside the gene matches. This clonotype was detected only a few times. TCRbeta library construction was performed incorporating unique molecular identifiers. TCRdb re-called the PCR reads through MiXCR, storing one row per CDR3 protein. The sample has 70,000 to 95,000 distinct CDR3 sequences; 10% to 15% are singletons.

The sample here was PBMCs from the stem cell graft donor, taken from the stem cell graft. The rearrangement links TRBV5-6 to TRBJ2-1; 10 positions match TRBD2. This sequence originates from a human donor who donated a stem cell graft to a child with inherited bone marrow failure. CDR3 residues: CASSRGGGTSDFF. CDR3 nucleotide sequence: TGTGCCAGCAGCCGGGGGGGCGGGACTAGCGATTTCTTC.